This TCR beta chain is from a study of T cell changes during pregnancy in multiple sclerosis. V dropped 2 bases and J dropped 2; count of bases not matched to a gene: 3. This CDR3 spans 14 amino acids. The germline gives CDR1 KGHSH, CDR2 LQKENI. Produced via immunoSEQ multiplex PCR; TCRdb's table is partial and in-frame only. The sample lists around 60,000 clones; about 89% were seen once. The chain uses TRBV18 and TRBJ2-7, with 7 bases aligning to TRBD1. The clonotype originates from a female donor in good health, enrolled as a control in a pregnancy study. Sequenced here: CD4+ T cells from peripheral blood mononuclear cells, sampled after pregnancy. CDR3 bases: TGTGCCAGCTCACCATGGGACAGACCCTACGAGCAGTACTTC. It is translated as CASSPWDRPYEQYF.